This T cell receptor (beta chain) was identified during a study of breast tumors, draining lymph nodes, adjacent tissues. Germline lookup yields CDR1 SGHTA and CDR2 FQGTGA. Trimming cost V 7 bases and J 0 bases, with 11 bases left between them. The CDR3 extends over 14 amino acids. Breast cancer patients provided tissue from their axillary draining lymph nodes. One entry per CDR3 protein, called by TCRdb with MiXCR from the multiplex PCR reads. The data hold 200,000 to 250,000 distinct CDR3 sequences, with under 40% observed a single time. General study points: Compared with lymph nodes, tumors were less diverse; compared with nontumor tissue, more. Compared with basal-like, luminal-like tumors shared significantly more repertoire with nontumor tissue. That most tumor T cells come from lymph nodes remained unproven. Data fit most tumor T cells coming from lymph node, expanding in tumor.

Regarding this clonotype: What it recognizes is unknown.

The clonotype was recovered from a female donor with breast cancer. Some clones in this sample may be carry-over from other donors' samples. What was sequenced was axillary lymph node tissue. This sequence joins TRBV7-3 and TRBJ2-3; a weak D match, TRBD2 (6 bases). The chain's CDR3 is CASIGGLSTDTQYF. The CDR3 DNA reads TGTGCCAGCATCGGAGGGCTTAGCACAGATACGCAGTATTTT.